This TCR beta chain was found in a study of T cell responses to AZD1222 COVID-19 vaccine (dated by TCRdb to the early 2020s). At the level of the whole study: A total of just over 230 trial participants underwent TCR sequencing, of whom some 210 received two doses of AZD1222 and about 25 received two doses of the MenACWY control vaccine. Enrollment into the trials was organized by age into subgroups of 18-55, 56-69 and 70-plus years, and those subgroups contained approximately 160, 26 and 62 TCR-sequenced participants, respectively.

General study outcomes and caveats: Only a handful of AZD1222 recipients were SARS-CoV-2 seropositive at baseline, limiting conclusions about previously exposed vaccinees. Epitopes outside the regions mutated in the B.1.351 and B.1.1.7 variants were reportedly recognized by nearly half of the unique spike-specific TCRs. CD4 TCRs associated with the vaccine covered the entire spike protein, and the dominant responses were in regions 160-218 and 743-854. The 56-69-year group was small, and its depth increase did not reach significance, likely because of low power. Because no day 14 peak-response samples were available, the repertoires could be characterized only after the peak T cell response. A significant rise in spike-specific TCR breadth and depth was observed after two AZD1222 doses relative to day 0 and relative to MenACWY recipients. Participants were mostly white British, with more females than males. The authors suggested clonal diversity may have been underestimated.

Details on this clone: This receptor's antigen is unknown. Base qualities are not at hand, and no much larger clone is one base apart.

This specimen's time point label, per the study, means: about 28 days (+/-7) after the second vaccine dose. AZD1222 recipients whose second dose came at about 4 weeks and those whose second dose came at about 12 weeks were combined into one group, since spike-specific TCR depth and breadth did not differ between the two schedules. Vaccinee samples were obtained from the UK trials COV001 and COV002, which included a single-blind randomized controlled phase 2/3 trial of AZD1222 (ChAdOx1 nCoV-19) in healthy adults. For TCRbeta chain sequencing, PBMC samples were collected from trial participants at day 0 and at day 28 after the second dose. The CDR3 regions of human TCRbeta chains were analyzed by immunosequencing. In the authors' own workflow: Repertoire TCRs were checked for matches against a reference library of SARS-CoV-2-specific TCRs that had been generated using the MIRA antigen-specificity platform. Breadth meant the fraction of unique TCRs that were SARS-CoV-2-associated, whereas depth meant the fraction of total T cells that were SARS-CoV-2-associated. Using the MIRA data, each spike-specific TCR was mapped to the spike region that the TCR reacts to and placed in a CD4 or CD8 class. Log10-transformed breadth and depth values were compared by one-way ANOVA with Sidak's multiple comparisons tests. Here the immuneACCESS table is served through TCRdb, limited to in-frame sequences with V and J called. Missing clones are a known gap in these copies; in checked studies unresolved V genes cover under half, and the rest lacks a known reason. For V, J and clone size, that table is used; D and trimming come from the DNA. The sample table records fewer than 90,000 clones; about 86% of these occur just once. The top ten hold around 5.9% of the sample.

The CDR3 goes from the cysteine to the phenylalanine over 14 residues. The only DNA kept is the CDR3, 42 bases in frame from the first base. The germline V gene (reference sequence) sets CDR1 to LGHDT and CDR2 to YNNKEL. V is reduced by 4 bases and J by 7 bases, leaving a spacing of 13 bases between them. This TCR came from an adult who received the AZD1222 COVID-19 vaccine. The sample in question was peripheral blood, obtained 28 days after the second AZD1222 dose. In this chain, TRBV3-1 (or the pseudogene TRBV3-2) is recombined with TRBJ1-4; tentative D gene TRBD1, with 6 bases matching. The sequence in DNA is TGTGCCAGCAGCCTCGGAGGGGGGAGTGAAAAACTGTTTTTT. It codes for CASSLGGGSEKLFF.